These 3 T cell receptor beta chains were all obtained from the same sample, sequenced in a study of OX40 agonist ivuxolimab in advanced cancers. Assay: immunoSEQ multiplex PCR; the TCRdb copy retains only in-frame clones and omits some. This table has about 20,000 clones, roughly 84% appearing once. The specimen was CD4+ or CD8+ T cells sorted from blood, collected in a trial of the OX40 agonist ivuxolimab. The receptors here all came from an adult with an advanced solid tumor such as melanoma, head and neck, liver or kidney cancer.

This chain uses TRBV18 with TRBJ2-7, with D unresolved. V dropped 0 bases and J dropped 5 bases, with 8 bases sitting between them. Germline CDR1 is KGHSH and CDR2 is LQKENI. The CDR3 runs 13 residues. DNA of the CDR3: TGTGCCAGCTCACCACCGGAAAGCCACGAGCAGTACTTC. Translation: CASSPPESHEQYF.

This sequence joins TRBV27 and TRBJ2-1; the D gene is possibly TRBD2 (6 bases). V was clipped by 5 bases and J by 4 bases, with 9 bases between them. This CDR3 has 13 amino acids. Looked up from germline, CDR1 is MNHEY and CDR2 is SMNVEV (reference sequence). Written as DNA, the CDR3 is TGTGCCAGCAGTGAGGGACTTTACAATGAGCAGTTCTTC. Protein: CASSEGLYNEQFF.

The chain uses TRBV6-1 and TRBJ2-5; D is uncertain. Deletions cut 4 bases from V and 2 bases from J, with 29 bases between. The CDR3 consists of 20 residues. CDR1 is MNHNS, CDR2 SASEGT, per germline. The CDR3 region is CASSGLGTFSQNAFQETQYF. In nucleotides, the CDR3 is TGTGCCAGCAGTGGATTAGGTACCTTTAGCCAGAACGCCTTTCAAGAGACCCAGTACTTC.